This T cell receptor beta chain stems from a study of human T cells and chemical hapten exposure. Stated time point: patch test 2, 6 weeks after DPC sensitization. Specified treatment: therapeutic diphenylcyclopropenone sensitization with weekly scalp DPC. This clonotype was picked up many times. The library tagged each cDNA molecule with unique molecular identifiers. One entry per CDR3 protein, called by TCRdb with MiXCR from the RACE reads. The table has about 95,000 distinct CDR3 sequences, roughly an eighth seen once; the top ten hold 2.5% to 4%. This CDR3 is built from 16 residues. Trimming cost V 2 bases and J 7 bases; bases outside gene matches: 13. Germline loops: CDR1 MNHEY, CDR2 SVGAGI.

The source material was whole blood, sampled in connection with sensitization to the hapten diphenylcyclopropenone (DPC). The receptor comes from a woman aged 40 to 55 with alopecia areata. Some clones in this sample may be carry-over from other donors' samples. The chain employs TRBV6-5 and TRBJ2-7; 8 positions match TRBD1. CDR3: CASSYARRQGSGEQYF. Here the CDR3 DNA reads TGTGCCAGCAGTTACGCTCGCCGACAGGGGTCCGGGGAGCAGTACTTC.